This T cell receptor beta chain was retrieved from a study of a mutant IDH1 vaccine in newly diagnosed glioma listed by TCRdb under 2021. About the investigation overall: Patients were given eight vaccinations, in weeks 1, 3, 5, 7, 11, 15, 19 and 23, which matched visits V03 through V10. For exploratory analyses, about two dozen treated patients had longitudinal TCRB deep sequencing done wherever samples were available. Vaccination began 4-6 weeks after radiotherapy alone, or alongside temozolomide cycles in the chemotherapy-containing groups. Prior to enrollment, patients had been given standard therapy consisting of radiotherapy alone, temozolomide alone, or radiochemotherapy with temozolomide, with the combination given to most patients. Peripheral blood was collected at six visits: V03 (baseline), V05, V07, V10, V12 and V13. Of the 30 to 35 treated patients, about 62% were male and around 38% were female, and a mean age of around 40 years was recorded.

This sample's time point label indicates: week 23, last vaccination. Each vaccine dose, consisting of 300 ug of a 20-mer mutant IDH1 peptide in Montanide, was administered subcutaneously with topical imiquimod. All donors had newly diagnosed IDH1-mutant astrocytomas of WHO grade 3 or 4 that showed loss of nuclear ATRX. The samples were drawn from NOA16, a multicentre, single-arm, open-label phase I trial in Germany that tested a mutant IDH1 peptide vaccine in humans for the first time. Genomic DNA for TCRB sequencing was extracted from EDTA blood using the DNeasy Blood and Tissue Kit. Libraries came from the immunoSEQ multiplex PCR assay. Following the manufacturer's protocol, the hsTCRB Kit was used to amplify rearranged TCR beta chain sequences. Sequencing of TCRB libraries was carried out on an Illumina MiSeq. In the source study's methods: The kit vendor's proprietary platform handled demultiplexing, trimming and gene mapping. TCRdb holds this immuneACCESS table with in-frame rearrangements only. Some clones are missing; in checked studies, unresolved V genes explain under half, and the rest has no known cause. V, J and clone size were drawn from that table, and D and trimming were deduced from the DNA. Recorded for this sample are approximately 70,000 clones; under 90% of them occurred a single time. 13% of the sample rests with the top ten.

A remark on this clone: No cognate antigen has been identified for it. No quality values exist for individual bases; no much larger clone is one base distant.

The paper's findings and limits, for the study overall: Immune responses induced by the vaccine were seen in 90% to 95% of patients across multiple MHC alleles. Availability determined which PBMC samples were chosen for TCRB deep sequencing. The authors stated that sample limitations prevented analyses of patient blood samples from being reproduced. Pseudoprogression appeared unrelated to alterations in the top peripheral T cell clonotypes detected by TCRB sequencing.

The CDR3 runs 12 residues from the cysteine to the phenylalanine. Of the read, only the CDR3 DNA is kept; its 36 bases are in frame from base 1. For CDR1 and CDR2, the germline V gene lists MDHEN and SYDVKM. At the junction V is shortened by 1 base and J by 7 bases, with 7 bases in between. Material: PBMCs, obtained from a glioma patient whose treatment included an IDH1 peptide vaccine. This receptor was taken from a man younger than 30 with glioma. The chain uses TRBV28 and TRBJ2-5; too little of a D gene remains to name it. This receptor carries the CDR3 CASSLLGGTQYF. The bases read TGTGCCAGCAGTTTATTAGGTGGGACCCAGTACTTC.